The 24 T cell receptor beta chains presented below share a single source sample, sequenced in a study of technical replicates of blood from a handful of donors. The table came from immunoSEQ multiplex PCR; TCRdb's copy has only in-frame clones and leaves some out. The sample includes just over 95,000 clones, approximately 94% seen only once; the top ten take 0.2% to 0.25%. The sequenced sample consisted of T cells isolated from PBMCs. The receptors come from a human donor in good health.

The rearrangement joins TRBV11-2 to TRBJ2-7; TRBD2 aligns across 8 bases. Looked up from germline, CDR1 is SGHAT and CDR2 is FQNNGV. The CDR3 is 14 residues long. J gave up 7 bases and V 8 bases, and 13 bases lay outside the gene matches. CDR3 protein: CASSATSEGGEQYF. The DNA of the CDR3 is TGTGCCAGCTCCGCGACTAGCGAGGGTGGGGAGCAGTACTTC.

The chain has TRBV19 and TRBJ2-7; 13 nucleotides align to TRBD2. V lost 5 bases and J lost 7; bases outside the gene matches: 11. Germline V CDR1 and CDR2: LNHDA, SQIVND (reference sequence). CDR3 length: 16 amino acids. The DNA for the CDR3 is TGTGCCAGTAGTCCTGGGACTAGCGGGACGTTGAAGGAGCAGTACTTC. It yields the protein CASSPGTSGTLKEQYF.

This clone was detected once. The V and J genes are TRBV7-6 and TRBJ2-1; D perhaps matches TRBD1 (5 bases). With 4 bases removed from V and 4 bases from J, the gap between germline ends came to 26 bases. CDR1 and CDR2 (germline): SGHVS, FNYEAQ. This CDR3 contains 19 residues. The CDR3 nucleotides read TGTGCCAGCAGCTCGCGACCGAGGCATGCCGGCGGACAATACAATGAGCAGTTCTTC. It encodes CASSSRPRHAGGQYNEQFF.

The chain uses TRBV19 and TRBJ2-2, with 7 bases lining up with TRBD2. Germline lookup yields CDR1 LNHDA and CDR2 SQIVND (reference sequence). V gave up 6 bases and J gave up 4 bases; unmatched junction bases: 8. This CDR3 has 15 amino acids. CDR3 nucleotides: TGTGCCAGTAGCCCGAGACTAGCTCCCACCGGGGAGCTGTTTTTT. It codes for CASSPRLAPTGELFF.

This chain joins TRBV5-4 and TRBJ1-1, with D perhaps TRBD1 (6 bases). The germline CDR1 and CDR2 sequences are SGHNT and YYREEE (reference sequence). V lost 4 bases and J lost 0, with 13 bases in between. The CDR3 has 15 amino acids. The CDR3 DNA reads as TGTGCCAGCAGCAGTAACGGACAGATGAACACTGAAGCTTTCTTT. This translates into CASSSNGQMNTEAFF.

V usage is TRBV6-5 and J usage is TRBJ1-1; D uncertain. Per germline, CDR1 MNHEY and CDR2 SVGAGI. CDR3 length equals 14 residues. Trimming pared 8 bases from V and 5 bases from J, leaving 18 bases between. CDR3 protein: CASSGRGETTEAFF. The DNA of the CDR3 is TGTGCCAGCTCCGGCCGAGGCGAGACGACTGAAGCTTTCTTT.

This clone occurred a few times. The same CDR3 is also encoded by other DNA sequences in this sample. The chain employs TRBV7-8 and TRBJ2-1, with 7 bases fitting TRBD2. J was trimmed by 4 bases and V by 2 bases; bases with no gene match: 5. CDR3 length: 15 amino acids. Looked up from germline, CDR1 is SGHVS and CDR2 is FQNEAQ. CDR3 DNA sequence: TGTGCCAGCAGCTTACCTAGCGGAAGATACAATGAGCAGTTCTTC. Encoded protein: CASSLPSGRYNEQFF.

The genes are TRBV19 and TRBJ1-1; possible D gene TRBD1, 5 bases. CDR1 is LNHDA and CDR2 is SQIVND in the germline V gene (reference sequence). The V and J ends lost 2 bases and 6 bases respectively, with 13 bases between them. The length of the CDR3 is 14 residues. The CDR3 DNA reads as TGTGCCAGTAGTATAAGGGGTTGGGGCGCTGAAGCTTTCTTT. This gives the protein CASSIRGWGAEAFF.

The chain joins TRBV7-9 to TRBJ2-3, with D possibly TRBD2 on 5 matching bases. The CDR3 covers 15 residues. Between the trimmed V and J ends, which lost 4 bases and 2 bases, there was a span of 13 bases. Germline CDR1 reads SEHNR; CDR2 reads FQNEAQ (reference sequence). The CDR3 reads CASSWSGDLTDTQYF. The CDR3 coding sequence is TGTGCCAGCAGCTGGAGCGGAGATCTCACAGATACGCAGTATTTT.

The chain joins TRBV4-1 to TRBJ2-1, with TRBD1 identical over 7 bases. The CDR3 has 15 amino acids. The V gene's germline CDR1 is MGHRA and CDR2 YSYEKL. The ends lost 4 bases at V and 6 bases at J; junction bases unmatched: 9. DNA for the CDR3: TGCGCCAGCAGCCCATCCGGGACAGTTCTCAATGAGCAGTTCTTC. Translating it yields CASSPSGTVLNEQFF.

This clone was seen just once. This sequence joins TRBV29-1 and TRBJ2-1; 9 bases fit TRBD2. The CDR3 spans 12 residues. The germline CDR1 and CDR2 sequences are SQVTM and ANQGSEA. J lost 10 bases, V lost 4 bases, and 5 bases had no gene match. The CDR3 DNA reads as TGCAGCGTTGGGGGGACTAGCATCGAGCAGTTCTTC. This translates into CSVGGTSIEQFF.

In its sample, this clone was seen once. The V gene is TRBV9, the J gene TRBJ1-1; D ambiguous. V shed 4 bases and J shed 11 bases, with 18 bases lying between them. Germline V gene data show CDR1 as SGDLS and CDR2 as YYNGEE. This CDR3 has 13 amino acids. The CDR3 is CASSPRPAGNAFF. The CDR3 DNA reads TGTGCCAGCAGCCCGCGGCCCGCGGGGAATGCTTTCTTT.

J is TRBJ2-7 and V is TRBV28; maybe TRBD2 (6 bases). The CDR3 is made up of 17 amino acids. Germline V lookup: CDR1 MDHEN, CDR2 SYDVKM. V lost 6 bases and J lost 0, with 21 bases in between. As DNA, the CDR3 is TGTGCCAGCAGCCCCGGGGGTGGACGTACAGGCTCCTACGAGCAGTACTTC. It translates to CASSPGGGRTGSYEQYF.

The CDR3 protein is CASSDQRDNEQFF. CDR3 bases: TGTGCCAGCAGTGACCAACGGGACAATGAGCAGTTCTTC. The genes are TRBV25-1 and TRBJ2-1; D remains ambiguous. Germline lookup yields CDR1 MGHDK and CDR2 SYGVNS. V lost 3 bases and J 5 bases, leaving 8 bases between the germline ends. The CDR3 totals 13 residues.

The CDR3 reads CASSPRIGGGNQPQHF. CDR3 DNA sequence: TGTGCCAGCAGCCCGCGAATCGGGGGGGGGAATCAGCCCCAGCATTTT. The chain recombines TRBV7-3 with TRBJ1-5; D is possibly TRBD1 (5 bases). The CDR3 sequence is 16 residues long. The V and J ends lost 5 bases and 4 bases respectively, with 18 bases between them. The V gene's germline CDR1 is SGHTA and CDR2 FQGTGA.

The chain links TRBV6-4 to TRBJ1-1; D unresolved. The CDR3 length is 13 residues. Germline V gives CDR1 MRHNA, CDR2 SNTAGT. The V and J ends lost 3 bases and 7 bases respectively, with 12 bases between them. The CDR3 here is CASSEFGGNEAFF. Written as DNA, the CDR3 is TGTGCCAGCAGTGAATTCGGAGGGAATGAAGCTTTCTTT.

This chain joins TRBV2 and TRBJ2-7; TRBD2 matches 7 bases. The CDR3 extends over 14 amino acids. Germline V lookup: CDR1 SNHLY, CDR2 FYNNEI. Trimming cost V 8 bases and J 3 bases; bases outside gene matches: 10. The chain's CDR3 is CASDSGTTDYEQYF. The CDR3 nucleotides are TGTGCCAGCGATTCCGGGACTACCGACTACGAGCAGTACTTC.

There are a few counts of this clone. The sample has other DNA sequences that encode this CDR3 too. This chain connects TRBV20-1 to TRBJ2-1; D may be TRBD2 (5 bases). V was cut by 3 bases and J by 5 bases, with 5 bases left in between. The germline V gene has CDR1 DFQATT and CDR2 SNEGSKA (reference sequence). The CDR3 loop spans 11 amino acids. The CDR3 DNA sequence: TGCAGTGCTAGGCGGGACAATGAGCAGTTCTTC. As protein: CSARRDNEQFF.

The DNA of the CDR3 is TGTGCCAGCAGACGACAGGGAAGGGAGGGCTACACCTTC. This sequence encodes CASRRQGREGYTF. This sequence joins TRBV28 and TRBJ1-2, with TRBD1 matching over 7 bases. Germline trimming cut 6 bases from V and 8 bases from J; bases unmatched to any gene: 9. Germline V CDR1 and CDR2: MDHEN, SYDVKM. The CDR3 runs 13 residues.

The V and J genes are TRBV7-9 and TRBJ1-3, with D perhaps matching TRBD1 (5 bases). Germline V gene lookup returns CDR1 SEHNR and CDR2 FQNEAQ (reference sequence). The V end lost 0 bases, the J end lost 2 bases, and 14 bases lay between the germline ends. CDR3 length: 17 residues. The CDR3 nucleotides are TGTGCCAGCAGCTTAGCTTCAACAGGAGAGACTGGAAACACCATATATTTT. Its protein product is CASSLASTGETGNTIYF.

The chain combines TRBV9 with TRBJ2-3; D unclear. Germline V gene lookup returns CDR1 SGDLS and CDR2 YYNGEE. The CDR3 loop spans 15 amino acids. Trimming removed 4 bases at V and 1 base at J, with 13 bases between. This CDR3 is CASSPQAEGTDTQYF. The DNA of the CDR3 is TGTGCCAGCAGCCCCCAGGCAGAAGGCACAGATACGCAGTATTTT.

The rearrangement uses TRBV27 and TRBJ1-1; 9 bases match TRBD1. Germline assignment: CDR1 MNHEY and CDR2 SMNVEV (reference sequence). The CDR3 sequence is 14 residues long. With V trimmed by 8 bases and J by 4 bases, 8 bases remained unmatched. The chain's CDR3 is CASAGTGPVTEAFF. The DNA of the CDR3 is TGTGCCAGCGCCGGGACAGGGCCGGTCACTGAAGCTTTCTTT.

This chain joins TRBV6-1 and TRBJ2-7, with D maybe TRBD1 (6 bases). The germline CDR1 and CDR2 sequences are MNHNS and SASEGT. The CDR3 totals 15 residues. The germline V and J ends were trimmed by 0 bases and 0 bases, with 9 bases remaining between them. CDR3 residues: CASSEARQASYEQYF. The CDR3 coding sequence is TGTGCCAGCAGTGAAGCCCGACAGGCCTCCTACGAGCAGTACTTC.

The chain combines TRBV6-6 with TRBJ2-5; D possibly corresponds to TRBD2 (6 bases). The germline V and J ends were trimmed by 5 bases and 5 bases, with 18 bases remaining between them. This CDR3 comprises 15 residues. Germline V CDR1 and CDR2: MNHNY, SVGAGI (reference sequence). The CDR3 is CASSPPGSRKETQYF. The CDR3 nucleotides read TGTGCCAGCAGTCCCCCCGGGAGTCGGAAGGAGACCCAGTACTTC.